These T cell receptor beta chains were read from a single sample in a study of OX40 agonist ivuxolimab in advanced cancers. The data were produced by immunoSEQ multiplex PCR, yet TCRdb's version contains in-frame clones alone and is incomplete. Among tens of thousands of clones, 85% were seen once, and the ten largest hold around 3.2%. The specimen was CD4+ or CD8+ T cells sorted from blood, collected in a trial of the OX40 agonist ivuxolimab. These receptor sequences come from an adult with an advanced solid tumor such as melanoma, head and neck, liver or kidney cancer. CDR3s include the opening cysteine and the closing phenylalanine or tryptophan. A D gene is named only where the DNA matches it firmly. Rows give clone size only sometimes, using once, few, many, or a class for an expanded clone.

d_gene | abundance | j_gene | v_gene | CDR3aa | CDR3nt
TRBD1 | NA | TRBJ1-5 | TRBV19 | CASSLGTGGGGNQPQHF | TGTGCCAGTAGTTTGGGGACAGGGGGAGGGGGCAATCAGCCCCAGCATTTT
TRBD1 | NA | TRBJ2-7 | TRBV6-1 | CASSEVGTGSYEQYF | TGTGCCAGCAGTGAGGTCGGGACAGGGTCCTACGAGCAGTACTTC
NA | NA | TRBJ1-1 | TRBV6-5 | CASSRAAEAFF | TGTGCCAGTTCCCGAGCCGCTGAAGCTTTCTTT
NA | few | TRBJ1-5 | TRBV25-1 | CASSYNSNQPQHF | TGTGCCAGCAGTTACAACAGCAATCAGCCCCAGCATTTT
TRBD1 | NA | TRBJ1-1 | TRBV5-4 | CASSLGGQAPATAEAFF | TGTGCCAGCAGCTTGGGGGGACAGGCACCTGCGACGGCTGAAGCTTTCTTT
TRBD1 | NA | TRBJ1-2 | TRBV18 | CASSPGDRGLGYTF | TGTGCCAGCTCACCAGGAGACAGGGGGCTTGGCTACACCTTC
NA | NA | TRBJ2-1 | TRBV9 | CASSVGGGGEQFF | TGTGCCAGCAGCGTAGGTGGGGGAGGTGAGCAGTTCTTC
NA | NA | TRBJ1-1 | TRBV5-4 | CASSFAELLNTEAFF | TGTGCCAGCAGCTTTGCAGAGCTTTTGAACACTGAAGCTTTCTTT
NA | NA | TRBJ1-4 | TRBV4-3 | CASSPTPGREAEKLFF | TGCGCCAGCAGCCCCACTCCGGGCAGGGAGGCAGAAAAACTGTTTTTT
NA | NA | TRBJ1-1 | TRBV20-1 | CSARKDTEAFF | TGCAGTGCTAGGAAGGACACTGAAGCTTTCTTT
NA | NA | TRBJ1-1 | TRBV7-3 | CASSSAGAGGTEAFF | TGTGCCAGCAGCTCCGCGGGGGCTGGGGGCACTGAAGCTTTCTTT
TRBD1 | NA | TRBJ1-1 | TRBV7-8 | CASSWDRASEAFF | TGTGCCAGCAGCTGGGACAGGGCATCTGAAGCTTTCTTT
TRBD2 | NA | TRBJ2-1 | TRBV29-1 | CSVPSGLSSYNEQFF | TGCAGCGTACCTAGCGGTCTCTCCTCCTACAATGAGCAGTTCTTC
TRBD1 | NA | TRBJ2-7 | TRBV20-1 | CSANRGPEQYF | TGCAGTGCTAACAGGGGCCCCGAGCAGTACTTC
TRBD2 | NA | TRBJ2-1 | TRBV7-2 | CASRGTSWHEQFF | TGTGCCAGCAGGGGGACTAGCTGGCATGAGCAGTTCTTC
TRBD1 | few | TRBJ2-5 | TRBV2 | CASTVGTVQETQYF | TGTGCCAGCACCGTTGGGACAGTGCAAGAGACCCAGTACTTC
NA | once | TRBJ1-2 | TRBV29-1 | CSVSRNRDGYTF | TGCAGCGTTAGCCGAAACAGGGACGGCTACACCTTC
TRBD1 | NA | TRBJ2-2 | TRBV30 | CASKVSRDRAQLWYTGELFF | TGTGCCTCAAAAGTAAGCCGGGACAGGGCACAGCTATGGTACACCGGGGAGCTGTTTTTT
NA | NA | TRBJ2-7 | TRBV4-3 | CASSQDKSVVWERSF | TGCGCCAGCAGCCAAGATAAGAGTGTAGTGTGGGAGAGAAGCTTC
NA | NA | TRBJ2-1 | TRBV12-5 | CASGFSLAGTSNEQFF | TGTGCTAGTGGTTTCTCACTCGCGGGAACCTCCAATGAGCAGTTCTTC
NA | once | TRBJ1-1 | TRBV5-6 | CASSLGVGGINTEAFF | TGTGCCAGCAGCTTGGGGGTCGGAGGAATAAACACTGAAGCTTTCTTT
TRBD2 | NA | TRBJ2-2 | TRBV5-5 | CASSFGGTSTGELFF | TGTGCCAGCAGCTTCGGGGGGACGAGCACCGGGGAGCTGTTTTTT
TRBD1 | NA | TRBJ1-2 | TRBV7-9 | CASSVGRDRVSSRGYTF | TGTGCCAGCAGCGTAGGCCGGGACAGGGTCTCCTCCCGCGGCTACACCTTC
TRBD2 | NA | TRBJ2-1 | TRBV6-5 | CASSSRLAGVDEQFF | TGTGCCAGCAGTTCCAGACTAGCGGGAGTGGATGAGCAGTTCTTC
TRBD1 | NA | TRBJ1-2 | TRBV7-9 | CASSLRDRGYGYTF | TGTGCCAGCAGCTTAAGAGACAGGGGATACGGCTACACCTTC
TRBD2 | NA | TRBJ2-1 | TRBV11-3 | CASSPVSGRANNEQFF | TGTGCCAGCAGCCCAGTTAGCGGGAGGGCCAACAATGAGCAGTTCTTC
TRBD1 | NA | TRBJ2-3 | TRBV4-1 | CASSQHGQGTDTQYF | TGCGCCAGCAGCCAACACGGACAGGGGACAGATACGCAGTATTTT
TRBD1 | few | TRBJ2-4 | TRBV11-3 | CASSRTGLAKNIQYF | TGTGCCAGCAGCCGGACAGGACTAGCCAAAAACATTCAGTACTTC
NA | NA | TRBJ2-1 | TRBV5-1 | CASSLVTGSVRNEQFF | TGCGCCAGCAGCCTGGTCACTGGAAGCGTTCGCAATGAGCAGTTCTTC
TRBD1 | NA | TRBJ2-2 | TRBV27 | CASSTRQGLNTGELFF | TGTGCCAGCAGTACCCGACAGGGATTAAACACCGGGGAGCTGTTTTTT
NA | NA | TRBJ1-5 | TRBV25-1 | CASSEYAYSNQPQHF | TGTGCCAGCAGTGAATACGCGTATAGCAATCAGCCCCAGCATTTT
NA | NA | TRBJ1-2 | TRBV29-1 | CSAGHDYGYTF | TGCAGCGCCGGACACGACTATGGCTACACCTTC
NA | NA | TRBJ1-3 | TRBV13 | CASSLKLGISSGNTIYF | TGTGCCAGCAGCTTAAAGCTTGGGATCAGCTCTGGAAACACCATATATTTT
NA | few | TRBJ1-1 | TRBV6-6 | CASSSRENTEAFF | TGTGCCAGCAGTAGCCGGGAGAACACTGAAGCTTTCTTT
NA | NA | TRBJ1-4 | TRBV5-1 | CASSLGSPNEKLFF | TGCGCCAGCAGCTTGGGCAGTCCTAATGAAAAACTGTTTTTT
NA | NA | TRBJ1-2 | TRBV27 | CASSFSRNYGYTF | TGTGCCAGCAGTTTCTCGAGAAACTATGGCTACACCTTC
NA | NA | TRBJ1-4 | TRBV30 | CAWKWGPLGEKLFF | TGTGCCTGGAAATGGGGACCCCTCGGGGAAAAACTGTTTTTT
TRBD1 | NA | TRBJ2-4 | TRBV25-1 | CASEGANIQYF | TGTGCCAGCGAGGGGGCTAACATTCAGTACTTC
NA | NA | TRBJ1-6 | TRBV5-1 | CASQRDSALSSYNSPLHF | TGCGCCAGCCAACGAGACAGCGCATTAAGCTCCTATAATTCACCCCTCCACTTT
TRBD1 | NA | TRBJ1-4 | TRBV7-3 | CASSPGQGAEKLFF | TGTGCCAGCAGTCCGGGACAGGGGGCTGAAAAACTGTTTTTT
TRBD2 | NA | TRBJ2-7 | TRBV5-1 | CASTSAGAPSDEQYF | TGCGCCAGCACCTCAGCGGGAGCTCCGTCCGACGAGCAGTACTTC
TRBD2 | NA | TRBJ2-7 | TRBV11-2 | CASSLEPAGVGEQYF | TGTGCCAGCAGCTTAGAACCCGCGGGGGTGGGGGAGCAGTACTTC
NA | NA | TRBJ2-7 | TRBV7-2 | CASSPRGLSYEQYF | TGTGCCAGCAGCCCACGCGGGCTCTCCTACGAGCAGTACTTC
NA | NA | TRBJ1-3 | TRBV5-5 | CASSLVAGRNSGNTIYF | TGTGCCAGCAGCTTGGTTGCGGGACGGAACTCTGGAAACACCATATATTTT
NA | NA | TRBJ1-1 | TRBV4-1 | CASSQPQKGTEAFF | TGCGCCAGCAGCCAACCGCAGAAGGGCACTGAAGCTTTCTTT
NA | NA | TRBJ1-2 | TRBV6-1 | CANRMGPGYTF | TGTGCCAACCGAATGGGGCCTGGCTACACCTTC
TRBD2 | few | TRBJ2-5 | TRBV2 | CASSGFAGVDETQYF | TGTGCCAGCAGTGGATTTGCGGGGGTCGACGAGACCCAGTACTTC
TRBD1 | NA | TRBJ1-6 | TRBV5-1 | CASSLRDREFYNSPLHF | TGCGCCAGCAGCTTACGGGACAGAGAATTCTATAATTCACCCCTCCACTTT
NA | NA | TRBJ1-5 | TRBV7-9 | CASSLSEGRNQPQHF | TGTGCCAGCAGCTTATCGGAGGGCCGCAATCAGCCCCAGCATTTT
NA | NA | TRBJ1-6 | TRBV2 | CASSERTVYNSPLHF | TGTGCCAGCAGTGAACGGACAGTTTATAATTCACCCCTCCACTTT
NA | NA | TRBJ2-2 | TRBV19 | CASSIKGIAGELFF | TGTGCCAGTAGTATAAAGGGGATTGCCGGGGAGCTGTTTTTT
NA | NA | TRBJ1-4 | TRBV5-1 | CASSFGQPTNEKLFF | TGCGCCAGCAGCTTTGGCCAGCCAACTAATGAAAAACTGTTTTTT
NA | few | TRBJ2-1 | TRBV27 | CASSRPSWGEQFF | TGTGCCAGCAGTCGACCGTCATGGGGTGAGCAGTTCTTC